The clone carrying this TCR beta chain was found many times. Its antigen is still unknown. V dropped 4 bases and J dropped 6; count of bases not matched to a gene: 7. The CDR3 runs to 15 residues. Arm-PCR of CDR3 regions and iRepertoire HTBI primers were used to build TCR beta libraries. Each CDR3 protein gets one entry after TCRdb re-called the multiplex PCR reads with MiXCR. The table lists roughly 400,000 distinct CDR3 sequences, less than 20% of them singletons. This entry is derived from a study of regulatory T cells in long-lasting Graves disease. Whole-study findings and limits: Limited samples may have lowered accuracy. Those with persistent Graves' had less TCR diversity than newly diagnosed patients.

As for time point: newly diagnosed GD, antithyroid drugs for less than 3 months. Making the TCR library involved RNA that had been extracted from PBMCs. The sample was also linked to a second study, of T cells in Graves' hyperthyroidism and ophthalmopathy. That source reports: Aged 18 to 65, the patients had hyperthyroidism that was newly diagnosed and had lasted under 2 months.

This material consisted of peripheral blood mononuclear cells (PBMCs), taken at new diagnosis, from a patient treated with antithyroid drugs. This TCR was sampled from a woman aged 18-30 years with Graves disease. The chain is built from TRBV12-3 or TRBV12-4 and TRBJ2-1, with 9 bases that match TRBD1. CDR3 region: CASSSGTGRANEQFF. The DNA of the CDR3 is TGTGCCAGCAGTTCCGGGACAGGGAGAGCCAATGAGCAGTTCTTC.